Described below is a single T cell receptor (beta chain) sequence and its context. In the authors' workflow: Estimation of nucleated cell counts relied on the amplification of reference gene primers. Generated by immunoSEQ multiplex PCR, the TCRdb table keeps only in-frame clones and is missing some. That table is the source of V, J and clone size, and D and trimming were worked out from the DNA. The data contain some 180,000 clones, more than 80% of them singletons. The record originates from a study of blood T cell repertoires in COVID-19. The wider study: Italy, Spain and the United States were the sources of the convalescent and acute COVID-19 samples. In each case, the material was cDNA or gDNA derived from T cells, B-cell-depleted T cells, or PBMCs.

Sequenced material: peripheral blood. The clonotype was recovered from a human donor in a cohort sampled during active COVID-19.

The CDR3 bases are TGTGCCAGTAATCCTCCAGGGAGGGGGGGCACTGAAGCTTTCTTT. This translates into CASNPPGRGGTEAFF. The chain employs TRBV6-5 and TRBJ1-1; a possible D gene is TRBD1 (6 bases). Germline V gives CDR1 MNHEY, CDR2 SVGAGI. V lost 9 bases, J lost 4 bases, and 21 bases lay in between. The CDR3 totals 15 residues.